Listed below are T cell receptor beta chains from one sample, sequenced in a study of blood T cell repertoires in COVID-19. Data came from immunoSEQ multiplex PCR; TCRdb stores just in-frame clones and leaves some out. This table holds some 99,000 clones, about 87% found once. Sequencing was performed on peripheral blood. These receptors were collected from a human donor with COVID-19, enrolled during active disease. The donor label of this sample is uncertain. Each CDR3 is given with its conserved first and last residue. Fields, in order: D gene, clone size, J gene, V gene, CDR3 protein, CDR3 DNA. D genes are given only for firm matches. Not every row has a clone size; where given, it reads once, few, many or a size class.

-	-	TRBJ1-2	TRBV10-3	CATGLSGANYGYTF	TGTGCCACTGGACTTTCGGGCGCCAACTATGGCTACACCTTC
-	-	TRBJ2-3	TRBV6-5	CASRDDRFTDTQYF	TGTGCCAGCAGAGACGACAGATTCACAGATACGCAGTATTTT
TRBD2	-	TRBJ2-1	TRBV6-5	CASIRWAGGPNEQFF	TGTGCCAGCATCCGTTGGGCGGGGGGGCCAAATGAGCAGTTCTTC
-	-	TRBJ1-1	TRBV7-8	CASSLTSRGVDTEAFF	TGTGCCAGCAGCCTAACCTCCAGGGGAGTGGACACTGAAGCTTTCTTT
-	-	TRBJ1-5	TRBV28	CAGNRVRDQPQHF	TGTGCCGGGAACAGGGTCAGGGATCAGCCCCAGCATTTT
-	-	TRBJ2-5	TRBV3-1/TRBV3-2	CASSQDLDRQETQYF	TGTGCCAGCAGCCAAGATCTGGACAGACAAGAGACCCAGTACTTC
-	-	TRBJ1-2	TRBV2	CASSEGVGRGYGYTF	TGTGCCAGCAGTGAGGGTGTGGGCAGGGGCTACGGCTACACCTTC
-	-	TRBJ2-5	TRBV25-1	CASSDPGDQETQYF	TGTGCCAGCAGTGACCCAGGGGATCAAGAGACCCAGTACTTC
-	-	TRBJ2-3	TRBV29-1	CSGGHPSESTQYF	TGCAGCGGGGGACACCCTTCAGAAAGTACGCAGTATTTT
TRBD1	-	TRBJ2-7	TRBV10-2	CASSLQGFGYEQYF	TGCGCCAGCAGTCTACAGGGGTTTGGGTACGAGCAGTACTTC
-	-	TRBJ2-7	TRBV19	CASSILLGRGTYEQYF	TGTGCCAGTAGTATCCTCCTTGGCAGGGGCACCTACGAGCAGTACTTC
TRBD1	-	TRBJ1-5	TRBV7-3	CANYRGGQPQHF	TGTGCCAACTACAGGGGCGGTCAGCCCCAGCATTTT
TRBD2	-	TRBJ2-3	TRBV6-4	CASSEAGGGTDTQYF	TGTGCCAGCAGTGAAGCGGGGGGGGGCACAGATACGCAGTATTTT
TRBD1	-	TRBJ1-1	TRBV9	CASSADRDSEAFF	TGTGCCAGCAGCGCGGACCGGGACAGTGAAGCTTTCTTT
TRBD1	-	TRBJ1-1	TRBV28	CASSLWGQQNTEAFF	TGTGCCAGCAGTTTATGGGGACAGCAGAACACTGAAGCTTTCTTT
TRBD1	few	TRBJ1-1	TRBV11-3	CASSPGQGENTEAFF	TGTGCCAGCAGCCCCGGACAGGGCGAGAACACTGAAGCTTTCTTT
TRBD1	-	TRBJ1-1	TRBV18	CASSLIQGDTEAFF	TGTGCCAGCTCATTGATCCAGGGGGACACTGAAGCTTTCTTT
-	-	TRBJ1-2	TRBV3-1/TRBV3-2	CASSQDLAGRGYTF	TGTGCCAGCAGCCAAGATCTCGCGGGCCGGGGCTACACCTTC
-	once	TRBJ1-4	TRBV19	CASSVQTNEKLFF	TGTGCCAGTAGTGTCCAAACTAATGAAAAACTGTTTTTT
-	once	TRBJ1-2	TRBV11-2	CASSPGPLSRHGYTF	TGTGCCAGCAGCCCGGGTCCTCTTTCAAGGCATGGCTACACCTTC
-	-	TRBJ1-2	TRBV19	CASNLYRASSRGYTF	TGTGCCAGTAACCTCTACAGGGCATCGTCTAGGGGCTACACCTTC
TRBD1	-	TRBJ1-5	TRBV2	CASSVGTGVLQPQHF	TGTGCCAGCAGTGTAGGGACAGGGGTCCTTCAGCCCCAGCATTTT
TRBD2	once	TRBJ2-2	TRBV7-2	CASSPQGLAGGPGELFF	TGTGCCAGCAGCCCGCAAGGACTAGCGGGGGGGCCCGGGGAGCTGTTTTTT
-	-	TRBJ1-1	TRBV27	CASSGSPNTEAFF	TGTGCCAGCAGTGGCAGTCCTAACACTGAAGCTTTCTTT
TRBD1	-	TRBJ2-3	TRBV5-4	CASSVDRADTQYF	TGTGCCAGCAGCGTGGACAGGGCAGATACGCAGTATTTT